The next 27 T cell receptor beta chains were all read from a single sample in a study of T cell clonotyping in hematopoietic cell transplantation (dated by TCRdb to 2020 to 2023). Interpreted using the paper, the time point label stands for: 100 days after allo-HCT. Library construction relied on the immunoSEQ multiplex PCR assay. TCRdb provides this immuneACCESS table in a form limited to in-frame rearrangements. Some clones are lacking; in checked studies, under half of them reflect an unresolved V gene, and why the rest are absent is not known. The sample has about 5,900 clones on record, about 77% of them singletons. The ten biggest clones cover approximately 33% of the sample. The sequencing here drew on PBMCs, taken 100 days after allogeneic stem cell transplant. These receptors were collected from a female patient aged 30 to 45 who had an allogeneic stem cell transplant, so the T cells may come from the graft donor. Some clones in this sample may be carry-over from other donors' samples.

The CDR3 region has the DNA TGTGCCAGTACCCCCCGCGGGGCCCCTGGAAACACCATATATTTT. Translation gives CASTPRGAPGNTIYF. The V call is TRBV19, the J call TRBJ1-3; D is perhaps TRBD1 (5 bases). Per the germline V gene, CDR1 is LNHDA and CDR2 is SQIVND (reference sequence). This CDR3 has 15 amino acids. The V end lost 7 bases, the J end lost 2 bases, and 15 bases lay between the germline ends.

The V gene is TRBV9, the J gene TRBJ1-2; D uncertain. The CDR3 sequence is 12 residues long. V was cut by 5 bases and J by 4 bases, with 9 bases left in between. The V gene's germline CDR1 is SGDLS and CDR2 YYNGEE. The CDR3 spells CASRAEAYGYTF. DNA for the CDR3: TGTGCCAGCAGAGCCGAGGCCTATGGCTACACCTTC.

In DNA, the CDR3 is TGTGCCAGCGGGACCTACTCTGGGGCCAACGTCCTGACTTTC. Translated: CASGTYSGANVLTF. V is TRBV7-2 and J is TRBJ2-6; TRBD1 or TRBD2 may be the D gene (5 bases each). The CDR3 runs 14 residues. Germline V gene lookup returns CDR1 SGHTA and CDR2 FQGNSA. V shed 8 bases and J shed 0 bases, with 8 bases lying between them.

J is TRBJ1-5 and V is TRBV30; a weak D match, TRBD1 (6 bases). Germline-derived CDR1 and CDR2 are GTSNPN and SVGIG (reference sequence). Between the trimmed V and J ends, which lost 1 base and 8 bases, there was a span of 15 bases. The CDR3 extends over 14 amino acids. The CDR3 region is CAWSDLGAREPQHF. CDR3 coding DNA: TGTGCCTGGAGTGATCTGGGGGCGAGGGAGCCCCAGCATTTT.

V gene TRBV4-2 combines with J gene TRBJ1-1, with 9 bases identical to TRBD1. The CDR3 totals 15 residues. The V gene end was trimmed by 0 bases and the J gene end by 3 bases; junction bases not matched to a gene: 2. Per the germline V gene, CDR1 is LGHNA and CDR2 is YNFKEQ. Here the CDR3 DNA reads TGTGCCAGCAGCCAAGAACAGGGGGCTGACACTGAAGCTTTCTTT. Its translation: CASSQEQGADTEAFF.

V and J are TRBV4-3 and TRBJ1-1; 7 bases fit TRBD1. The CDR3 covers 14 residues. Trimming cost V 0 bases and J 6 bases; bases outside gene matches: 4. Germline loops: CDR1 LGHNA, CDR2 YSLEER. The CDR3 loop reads CASSQDYRGAEAFF. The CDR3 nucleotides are TGCGCCAGCAGCCAAGATTACAGGGGTGCTGAAGCTTTCTTT.

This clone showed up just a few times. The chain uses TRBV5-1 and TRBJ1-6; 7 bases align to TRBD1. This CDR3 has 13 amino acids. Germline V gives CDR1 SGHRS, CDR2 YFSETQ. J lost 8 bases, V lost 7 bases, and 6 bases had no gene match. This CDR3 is CASQTGVDSPLHF. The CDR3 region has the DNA TGCGCCAGCCAAACAGGGGTAGATTCACCCCTCCACTTT.

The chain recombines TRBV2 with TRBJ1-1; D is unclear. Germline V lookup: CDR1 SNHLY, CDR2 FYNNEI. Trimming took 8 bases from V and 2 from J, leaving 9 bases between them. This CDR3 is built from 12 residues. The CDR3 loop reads CASGYINTEAFF. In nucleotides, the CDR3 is TGTGCCAGCGGATACATCAACACTGAAGCTTTCTTT.

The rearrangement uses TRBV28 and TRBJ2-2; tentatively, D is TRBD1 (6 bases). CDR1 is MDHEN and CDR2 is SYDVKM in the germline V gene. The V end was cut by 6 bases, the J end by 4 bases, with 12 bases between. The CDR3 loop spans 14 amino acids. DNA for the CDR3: TGTGCCAGCAGACAGGGATCGGCCACCGGGGAGCTGTTTTTT. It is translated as CASRQGSATGELFF.

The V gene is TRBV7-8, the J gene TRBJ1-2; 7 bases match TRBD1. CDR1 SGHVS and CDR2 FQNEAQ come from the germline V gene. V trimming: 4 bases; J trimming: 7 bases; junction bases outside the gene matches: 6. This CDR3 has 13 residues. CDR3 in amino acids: CASSWGQSAGYTF. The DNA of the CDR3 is TGTGCCAGCAGCTGGGGACAGTCGGCTGGCTACACCTTC.

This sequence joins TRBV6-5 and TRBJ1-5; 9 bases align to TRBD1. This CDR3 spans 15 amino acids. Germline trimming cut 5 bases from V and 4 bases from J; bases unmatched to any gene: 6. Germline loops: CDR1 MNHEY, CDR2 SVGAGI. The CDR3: CASSPTGTGNQPQHF. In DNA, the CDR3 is TGTGCCAGCAGTCCCACCGGGACAGGGAATCAGCCCCAGCATTTT.

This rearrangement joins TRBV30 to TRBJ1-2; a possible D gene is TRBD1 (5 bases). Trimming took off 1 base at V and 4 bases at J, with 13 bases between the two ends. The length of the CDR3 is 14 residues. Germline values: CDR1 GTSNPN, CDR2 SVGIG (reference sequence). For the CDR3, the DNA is TGTGCCTGGAGTGAGGGGCTCATGGGCTATGGCTACACCTTC. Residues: CAWSEGLMGYGYTF.

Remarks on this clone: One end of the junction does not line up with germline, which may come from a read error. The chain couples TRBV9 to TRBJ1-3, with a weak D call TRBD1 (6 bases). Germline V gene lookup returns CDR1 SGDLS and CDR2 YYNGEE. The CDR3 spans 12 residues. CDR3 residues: CASSPGGSLAHF. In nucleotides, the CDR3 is TGTGCCAGCAGCCCTGGGGGCAGTTTAGCTCATTTT. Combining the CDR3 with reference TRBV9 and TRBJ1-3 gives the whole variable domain DSGVTQTPKHLITATGQRVTLRCSPRSGDLSVYWYQQSLDQGLQFLIQYYNGEERAKGNILERFSAQQFPDLHSELNLSSLELGDSALYFCASSPGGSLAHFGEGSWLTVV.

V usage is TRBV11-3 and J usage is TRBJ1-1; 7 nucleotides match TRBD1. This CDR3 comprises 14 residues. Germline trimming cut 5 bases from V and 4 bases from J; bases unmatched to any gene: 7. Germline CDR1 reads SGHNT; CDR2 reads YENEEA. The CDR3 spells CASSLSRGSTEAFF. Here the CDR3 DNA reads TGTGCCAGCAGCCTAAGCAGGGGGAGCACTGAAGCTTTCTTT.

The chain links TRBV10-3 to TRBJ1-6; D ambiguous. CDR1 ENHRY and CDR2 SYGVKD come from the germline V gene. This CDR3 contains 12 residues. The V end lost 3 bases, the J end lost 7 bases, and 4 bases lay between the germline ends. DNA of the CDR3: TGTGCCATCAGTGAAGGGAATTCACCCCTCCACTTT. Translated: CAISEGNSPLHF.

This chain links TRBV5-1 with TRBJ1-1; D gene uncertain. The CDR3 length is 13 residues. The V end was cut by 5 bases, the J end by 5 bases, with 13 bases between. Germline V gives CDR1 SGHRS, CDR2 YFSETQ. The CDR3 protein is CASRFGVWTEAFF. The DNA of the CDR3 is TGCGCCAGCAGGTTTGGGGTTTGGACTGAAGCTTTCTTT.

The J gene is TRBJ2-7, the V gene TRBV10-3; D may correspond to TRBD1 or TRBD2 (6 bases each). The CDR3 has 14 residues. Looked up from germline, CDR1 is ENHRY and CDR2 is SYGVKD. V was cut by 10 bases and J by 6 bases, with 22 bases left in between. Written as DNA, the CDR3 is TGTGCCAGCCGGGCGGGACAAAAACTGGGCGAGCAGTACTTC. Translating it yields CASRAGQKLGEQYF.

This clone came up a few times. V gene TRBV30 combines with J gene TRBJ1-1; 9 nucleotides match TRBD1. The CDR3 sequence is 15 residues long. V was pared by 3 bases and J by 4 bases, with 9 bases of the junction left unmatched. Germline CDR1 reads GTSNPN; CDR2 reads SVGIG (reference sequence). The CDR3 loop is CAWSRPGQGATEAFF. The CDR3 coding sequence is TGTGCCTGGAGCCGGCCGGGACAGGGAGCCACTGAAGCTTTCTTT.

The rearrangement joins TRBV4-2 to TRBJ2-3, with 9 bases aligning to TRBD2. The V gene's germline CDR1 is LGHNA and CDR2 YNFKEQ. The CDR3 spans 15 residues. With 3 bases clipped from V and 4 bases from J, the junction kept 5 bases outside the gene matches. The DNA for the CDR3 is TGTGCCAGCAGCCAGGCTAGCGGGGACCCAGATACGCAGTATTTT. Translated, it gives CASSQASGDPDTQYF.

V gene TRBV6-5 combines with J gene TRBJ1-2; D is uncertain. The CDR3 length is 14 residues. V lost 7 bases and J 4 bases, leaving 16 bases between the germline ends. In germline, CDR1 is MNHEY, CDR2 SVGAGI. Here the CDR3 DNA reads TGTGCCAGCACCCAGCTGGGTGCTGGCTATGGCTACACCTTC. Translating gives CASTQLGAGYGYTF.

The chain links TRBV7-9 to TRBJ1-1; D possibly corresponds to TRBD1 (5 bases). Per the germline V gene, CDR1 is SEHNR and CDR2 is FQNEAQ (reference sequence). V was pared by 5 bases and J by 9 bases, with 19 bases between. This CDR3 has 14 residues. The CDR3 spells CASSRTTGTLKAFF. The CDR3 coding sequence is TGTGCCAGCAGCCGAACTACAGGAACACTGAAAGCTTTCTTT. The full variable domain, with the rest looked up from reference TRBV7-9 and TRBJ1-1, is DTGVSQNPRHKITKRGQNVTFRCDPISEHNRLYWYRQTLGQGPEFLTYFQNEAQLEKSRLLSDRFSAERPKGSFSTLEIQRTEQGDSAMYLCASSRTTGTLKAFFGQGTRLTVV.

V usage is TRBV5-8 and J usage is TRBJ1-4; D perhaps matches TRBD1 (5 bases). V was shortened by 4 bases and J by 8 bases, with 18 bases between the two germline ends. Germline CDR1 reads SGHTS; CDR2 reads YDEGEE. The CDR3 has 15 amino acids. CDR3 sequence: CASSPRGNSAEKLFF. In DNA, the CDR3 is TGTGCCAGCAGCCCCCGGGGGAATTCGGCGGAAAAACTGTTTTTT.

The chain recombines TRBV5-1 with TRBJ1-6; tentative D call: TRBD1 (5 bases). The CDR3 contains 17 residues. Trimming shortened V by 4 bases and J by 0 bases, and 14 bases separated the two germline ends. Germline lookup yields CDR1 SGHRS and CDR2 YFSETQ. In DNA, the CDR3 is TGCGCCAGCAGCCCCGGGGGGGTCAGCTCCTATAATTCACCCCTCCACTTT. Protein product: CASSPGGVSSYNSPLHF.

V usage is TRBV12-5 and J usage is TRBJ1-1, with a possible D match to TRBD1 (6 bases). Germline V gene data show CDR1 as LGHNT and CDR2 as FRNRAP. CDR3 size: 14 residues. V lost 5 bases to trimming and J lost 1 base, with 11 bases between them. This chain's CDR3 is CASGIRDKNTEAFF. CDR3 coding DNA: TGTGCTAGTGGTATCCGGGACAAGAACACTGAAGCTTTCTTT.

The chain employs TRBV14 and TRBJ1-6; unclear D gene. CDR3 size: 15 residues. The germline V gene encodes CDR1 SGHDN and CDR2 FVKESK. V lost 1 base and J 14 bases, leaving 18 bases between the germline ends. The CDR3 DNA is TGTGCCAGCAGCCAAGGAGGGTATACGTTCGTCACCCTCCACTTT. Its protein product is CASSQGGYTFVTLHF.

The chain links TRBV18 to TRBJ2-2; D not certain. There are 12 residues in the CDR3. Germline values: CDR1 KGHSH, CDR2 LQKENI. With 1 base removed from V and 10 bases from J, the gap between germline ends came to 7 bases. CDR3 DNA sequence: TGTGCCAGCTCACCACAGGGCCTGGAGCTGTTTTTT. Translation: CASSPQGLELFF. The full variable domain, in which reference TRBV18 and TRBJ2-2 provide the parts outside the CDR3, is NAGVMQNPRHLVRRRGQEARLRCSPMKGHSHVYWYRQLPEEGLKFMVYLQKENIIDESGMPKERFSAEFPKEGPSILRIQQVVRGDSAAYFCASSPQGLELFFGEGSRLTVL.

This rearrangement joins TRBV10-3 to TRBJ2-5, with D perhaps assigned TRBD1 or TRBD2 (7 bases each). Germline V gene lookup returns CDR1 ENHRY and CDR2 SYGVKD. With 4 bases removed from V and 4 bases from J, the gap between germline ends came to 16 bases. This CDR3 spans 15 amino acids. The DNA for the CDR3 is TGTGCCATCAGTGGGGGACAGCCGGGGGGAGAGACCCAGTACTTC. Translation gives CAISGGQPGGETQYF.